A few counts support the clone carrying this T cell receptor beta chain. The antigen remains unidentified. Donors, without exception, were Caucasian adults residing in Nashville, Tennessee. For unsorted PBMC, 300 ng DNA per replicate equaled some 32,000 T cell genomes. The assay was immunoSEQ multiplex PCR, and TCRdb's table has in-frame clones only and misses some. The repertoire consists of some 530,000 clones, with 78% occurring once and the leading ten covering approximately 12%. The CDR3 loop spans 14 amino acids. The germline V gene encodes CDR1 MRHNA and CDR2 SNTAGT. With V trimmed by 6 bases and J by 5 bases, 8 bases remained unmatched. This entry belongs to a study of shared clonotypes between healthy human individuals. Findings of the study overall: Sampling involved blood alone; tissue repertoires likely differ.

Sequenced material: PBMCs. This chain uses TRBV6-4 with TRBJ1-1, with TRBD1 identical over 8 bases. This clonotype was obtained from a woman aged 40 to 50 in good health. Some clones in this sample may be carry-over from other donors' samples. The chain's CDR3 is CASRRDRQSTEAFF. The DNA for the CDR3 is TGTGCCAGCAGGAGGGACAGGCAATCAACTGAAGCTTTCTTT.